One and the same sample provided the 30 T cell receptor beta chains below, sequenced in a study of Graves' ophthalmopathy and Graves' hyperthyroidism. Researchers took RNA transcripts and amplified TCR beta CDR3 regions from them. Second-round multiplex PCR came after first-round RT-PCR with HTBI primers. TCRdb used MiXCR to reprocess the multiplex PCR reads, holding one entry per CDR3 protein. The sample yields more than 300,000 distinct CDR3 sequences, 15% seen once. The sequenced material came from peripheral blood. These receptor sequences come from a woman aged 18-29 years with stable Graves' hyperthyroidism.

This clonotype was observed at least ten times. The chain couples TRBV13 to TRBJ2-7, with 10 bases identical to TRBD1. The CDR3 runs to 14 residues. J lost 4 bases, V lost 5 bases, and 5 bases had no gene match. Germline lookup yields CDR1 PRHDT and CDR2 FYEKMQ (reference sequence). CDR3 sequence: CASSPGTGEYEQYF. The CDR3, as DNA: TGTGCCAGCAGCCCTGGGACAGGGGAATACGAGCAGTACTTC.

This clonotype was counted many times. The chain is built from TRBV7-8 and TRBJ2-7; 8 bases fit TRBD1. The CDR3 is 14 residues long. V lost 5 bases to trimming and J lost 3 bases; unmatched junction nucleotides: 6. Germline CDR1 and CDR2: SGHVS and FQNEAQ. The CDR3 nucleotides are TGTGCCAGCAGCCGGATGACAGGGGACTACGAGCAGTACTTC. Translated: CASSRMTGDYEQYF.

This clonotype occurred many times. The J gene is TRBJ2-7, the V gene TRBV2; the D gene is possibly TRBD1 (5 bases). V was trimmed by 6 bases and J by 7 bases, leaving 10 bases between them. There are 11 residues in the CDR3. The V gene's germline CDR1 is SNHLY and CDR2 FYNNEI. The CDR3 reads CASRGAREQYF. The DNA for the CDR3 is TGTGCCAGCAGAGGGGCCCGAGAGCAGTACTTC.

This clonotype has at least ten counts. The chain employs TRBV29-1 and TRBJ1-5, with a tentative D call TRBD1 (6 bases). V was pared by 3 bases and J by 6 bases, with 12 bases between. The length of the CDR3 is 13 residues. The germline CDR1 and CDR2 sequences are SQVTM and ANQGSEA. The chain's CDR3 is CSVEYGGGQPQHF. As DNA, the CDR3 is TGCAGCGTTGAGTATGGAGGGGGTCAGCCCCAGCATTTT. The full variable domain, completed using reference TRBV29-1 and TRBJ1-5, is SAVISQKPSRDICQRGTSLTIQCQVDSQVTMMFWYRQQPGQSLTLIATANQGSEATYESGFVIDKFPISRPNLTFSTLTVSNMSPEDSSIYLCSVEYGGGQPQHFGDGTRLSIL.

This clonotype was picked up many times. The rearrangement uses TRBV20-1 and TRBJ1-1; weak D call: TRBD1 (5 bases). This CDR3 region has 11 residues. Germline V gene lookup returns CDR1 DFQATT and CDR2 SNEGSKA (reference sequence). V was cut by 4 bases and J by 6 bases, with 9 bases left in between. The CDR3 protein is CSATQGAEAFF. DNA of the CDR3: TGCAGTGCTACGCAGGGAGCTGAAGCTTTCTTT.

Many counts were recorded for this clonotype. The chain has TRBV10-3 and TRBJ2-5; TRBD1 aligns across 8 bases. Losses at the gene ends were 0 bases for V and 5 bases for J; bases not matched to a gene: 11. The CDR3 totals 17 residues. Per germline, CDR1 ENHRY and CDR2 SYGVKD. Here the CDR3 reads CAISESAITGGRETQYF. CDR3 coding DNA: TGTGCCATCAGTGAGTCGGCGATCACAGGGGGACGGGAGACCCAGTACTTC.

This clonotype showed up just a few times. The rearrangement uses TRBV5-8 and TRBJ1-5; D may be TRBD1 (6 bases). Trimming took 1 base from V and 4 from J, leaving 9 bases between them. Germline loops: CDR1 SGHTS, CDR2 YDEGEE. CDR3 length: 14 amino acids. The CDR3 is CASSLTGRNQPQHF. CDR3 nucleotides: TGTGCCAGCAGCTTGACAGGGCGAAATCAGCCCCAGCATTTT.

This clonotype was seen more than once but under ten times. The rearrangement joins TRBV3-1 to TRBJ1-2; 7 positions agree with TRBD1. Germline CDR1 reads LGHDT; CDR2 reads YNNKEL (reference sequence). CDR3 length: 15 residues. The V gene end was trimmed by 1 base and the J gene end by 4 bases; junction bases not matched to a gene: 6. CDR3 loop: CASSQAPGQTYGYTF. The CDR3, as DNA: TGTGCCAGCAGCCAAGCACCGGGACAGACCTATGGCTACACCTTC.

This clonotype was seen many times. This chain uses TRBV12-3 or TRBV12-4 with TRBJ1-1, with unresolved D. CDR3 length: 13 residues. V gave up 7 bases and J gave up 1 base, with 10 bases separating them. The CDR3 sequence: CASTKGKNTEAFF. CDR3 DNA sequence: TGTGCCAGCACCAAGGGCAAGAACACTGAAGCTTTCTTT.

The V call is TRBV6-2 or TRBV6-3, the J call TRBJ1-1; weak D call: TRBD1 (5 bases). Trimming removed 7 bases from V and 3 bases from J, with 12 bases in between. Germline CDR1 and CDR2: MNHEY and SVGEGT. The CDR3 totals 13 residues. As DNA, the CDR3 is TGTGCCAGCACCGTCTGGGGGTACACTGAAGCTTTCTTT. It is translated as CASTVWGYTEAFF.

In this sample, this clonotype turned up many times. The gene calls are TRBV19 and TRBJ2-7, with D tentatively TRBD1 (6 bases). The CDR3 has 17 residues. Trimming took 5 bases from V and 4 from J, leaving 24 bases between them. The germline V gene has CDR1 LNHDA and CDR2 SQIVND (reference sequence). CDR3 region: CASSQSGTTIKRYEQYF. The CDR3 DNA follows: TGTGCCAGTAGTCAGTCCGGGACAACTATCAAAAGGTACGAGCAGTACTTC. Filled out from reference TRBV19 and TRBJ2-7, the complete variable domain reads DGGITQSPKYLFRKEGQNVTLSCEQNLNHDAMYWYRQDPGQGLRLIYYSQIVNDFQKGDIAEGYSVSREKKESFPLTVTSAQKNPTAFYLCASSQSGTTIKRYEQYFGPGTRLTVT.

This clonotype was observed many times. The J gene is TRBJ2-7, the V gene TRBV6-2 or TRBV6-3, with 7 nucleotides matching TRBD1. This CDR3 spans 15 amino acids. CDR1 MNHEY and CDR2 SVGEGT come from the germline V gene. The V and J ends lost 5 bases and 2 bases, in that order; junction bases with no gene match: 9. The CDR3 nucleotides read TGTGCCAGCAGTAATAGGGGGCCTATCCCCTACGAGCAGTACTTC. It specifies CASSNRGPIPYEQYF.

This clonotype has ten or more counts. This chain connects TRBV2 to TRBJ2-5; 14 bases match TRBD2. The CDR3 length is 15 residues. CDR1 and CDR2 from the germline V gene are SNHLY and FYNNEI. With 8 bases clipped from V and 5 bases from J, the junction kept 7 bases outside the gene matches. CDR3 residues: CASAGLAGGRETQYF. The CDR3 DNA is TGTGCCAGCGCCGGACTAGCGGGGGGTCGCGAGACCCAGTACTTC.

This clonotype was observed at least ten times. The CDR3: CATSQIGTHTLNQPQHF. Written as DNA, the CDR3 is TGTGCCACCAGTCAGATAGGGACACACACTCTAAATCAGCCCCAGCATTTT. The V call is TRBV15, the J call TRBJ1-5; D might be TRBD1 (6 bases). The CDR3 spans 17 residues. Germline V gene lookup returns CDR1 LNHNV and CDR2 YYDKDF (reference sequence). V lost 6 bases, J lost 4 bases, and 22 bases lay in between.

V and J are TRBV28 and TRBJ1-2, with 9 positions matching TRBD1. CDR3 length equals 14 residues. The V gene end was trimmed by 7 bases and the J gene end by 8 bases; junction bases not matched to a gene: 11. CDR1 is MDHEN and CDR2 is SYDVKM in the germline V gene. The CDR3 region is CASTPRTGVQGYTF. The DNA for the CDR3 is TGTGCCAGCACCCCGCGGACAGGGGTCCAGGGCTACACCTTC.

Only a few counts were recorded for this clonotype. In DNA form, the CDR3 reads TGTGCCAGTAGTACCGGACAGGGCTCCAGGGACGAGCAGTACTTC. It encodes CASSTGQGSRDEQYF. V is TRBV19 and J is TRBJ2-7; 8 positions match TRBD1. V was pared by 4 bases and J by 5 bases, with 10 bases of the junction left unmatched. This CDR3 comprises 15 residues. In germline, CDR1 is LNHDA, CDR2 SQIVND (reference sequence).

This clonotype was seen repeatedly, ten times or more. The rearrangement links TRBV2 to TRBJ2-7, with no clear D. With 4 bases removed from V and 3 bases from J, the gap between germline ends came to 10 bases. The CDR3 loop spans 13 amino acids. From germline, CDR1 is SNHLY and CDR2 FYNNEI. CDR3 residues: CASSVSGNYEQYF. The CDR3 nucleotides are TGTGCCAGCAGTGTATCGGGTAACTACGAGCAGTACTTC.

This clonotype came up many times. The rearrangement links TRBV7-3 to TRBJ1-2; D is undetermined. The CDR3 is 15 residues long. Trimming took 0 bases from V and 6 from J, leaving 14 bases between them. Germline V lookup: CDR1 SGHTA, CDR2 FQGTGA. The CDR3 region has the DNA TGTGCCAGCAGCTTAACCCGGACTTCGGATGATGGCTACACCTTC. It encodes CASSLTRTSDDGYTF.

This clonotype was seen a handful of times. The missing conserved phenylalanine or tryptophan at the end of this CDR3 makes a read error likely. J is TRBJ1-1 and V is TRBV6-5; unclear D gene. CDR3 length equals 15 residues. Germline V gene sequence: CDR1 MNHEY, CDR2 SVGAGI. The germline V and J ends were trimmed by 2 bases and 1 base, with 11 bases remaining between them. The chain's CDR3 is CASSYGPGWNTEAFL. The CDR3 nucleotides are TGTGCCAGCAGTTACGGGCCGGGGTGGAACACTGAAGCTTTCCTT.

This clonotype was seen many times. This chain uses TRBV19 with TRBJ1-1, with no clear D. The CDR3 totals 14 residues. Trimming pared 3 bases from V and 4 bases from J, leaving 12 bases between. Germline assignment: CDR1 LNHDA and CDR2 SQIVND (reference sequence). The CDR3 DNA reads TGTGCCAGTAGTATGGCGGACTCGGGCACTGAAGCTTTCTTT. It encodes CASSMADSGTEAFF.

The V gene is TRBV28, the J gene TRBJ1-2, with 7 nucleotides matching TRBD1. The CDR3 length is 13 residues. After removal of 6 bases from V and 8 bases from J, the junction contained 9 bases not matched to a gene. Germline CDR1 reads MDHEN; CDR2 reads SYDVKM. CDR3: CASSTRDRGGYTF. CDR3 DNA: TGTGCCAGCAGCACCCGGGACAGAGGGGGCTACACCTTC.

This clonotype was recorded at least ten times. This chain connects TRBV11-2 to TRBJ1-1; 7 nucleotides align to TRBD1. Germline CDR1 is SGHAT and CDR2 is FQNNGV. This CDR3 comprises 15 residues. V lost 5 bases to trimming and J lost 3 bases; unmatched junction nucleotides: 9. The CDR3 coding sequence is TGTGCCAGCAGCCACCGGACAGGCAGGGACACTGAAGCTTTCTTT. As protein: CASSHRTGRDTEAFF. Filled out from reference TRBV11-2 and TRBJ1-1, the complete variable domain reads EAGVAQSPRYKIIEKRQSVAFWCNPISGHATLYWYQQILGQGPKLLIQFQNNGVVDDSQLPKDRFSAERLKGVDSTLKIQPAKLEDSAVYLCASSHRTGRDTEAFFGQGTRLTVV.

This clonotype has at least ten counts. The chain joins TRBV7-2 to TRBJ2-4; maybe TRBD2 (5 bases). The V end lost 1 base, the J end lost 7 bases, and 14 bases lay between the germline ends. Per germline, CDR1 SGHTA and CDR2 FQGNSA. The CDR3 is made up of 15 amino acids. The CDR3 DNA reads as TGTGCCAGCAGCTTAGAAAACGGGGTAGGGAACATTCAGTACTTC. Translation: CASSLENGVGNIQYF.

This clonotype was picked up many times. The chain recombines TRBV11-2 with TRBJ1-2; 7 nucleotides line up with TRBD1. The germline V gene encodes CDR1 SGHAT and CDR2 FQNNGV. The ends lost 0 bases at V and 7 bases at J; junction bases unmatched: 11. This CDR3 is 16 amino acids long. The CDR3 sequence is CASSLDGTGTVSGYTF. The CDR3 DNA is TGTGCCAGCAGCTTAGATGGGACCGGGACAGTCAGTGGCTACACCTTC.

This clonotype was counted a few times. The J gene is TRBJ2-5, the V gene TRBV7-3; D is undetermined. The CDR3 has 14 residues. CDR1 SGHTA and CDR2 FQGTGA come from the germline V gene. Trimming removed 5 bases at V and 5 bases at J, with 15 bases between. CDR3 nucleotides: TGTGCCAGCAGCCCCTCGGGCCTCTATGAGACCCAGTACTTC. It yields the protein CASSPSGLYETQYF.

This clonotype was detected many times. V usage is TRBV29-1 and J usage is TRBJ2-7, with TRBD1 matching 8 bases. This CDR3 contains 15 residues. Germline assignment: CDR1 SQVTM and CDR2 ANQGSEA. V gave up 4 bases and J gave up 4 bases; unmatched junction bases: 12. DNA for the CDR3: TGCAGCGTTGTACGATCGACAGGGGTTTGGTACGAGCAGTACTTC. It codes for CSVVRSTGVWYEQYF.

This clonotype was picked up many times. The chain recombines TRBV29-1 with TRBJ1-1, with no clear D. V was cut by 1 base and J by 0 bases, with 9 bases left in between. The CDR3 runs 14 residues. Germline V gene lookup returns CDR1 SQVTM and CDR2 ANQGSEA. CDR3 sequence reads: CSVEGSPMNTEAFF. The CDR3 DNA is TGCAGCGTTGAAGGGTCCCCCATGAACACTGAAGCTTTCTTT.

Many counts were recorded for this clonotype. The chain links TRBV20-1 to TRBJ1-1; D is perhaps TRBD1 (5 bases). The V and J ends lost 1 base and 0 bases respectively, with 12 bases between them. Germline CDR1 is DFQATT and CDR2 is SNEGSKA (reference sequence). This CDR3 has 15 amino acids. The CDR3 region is CSARVGGHMNTEAFF. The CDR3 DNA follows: TGCAGTGCTAGAGTTGGGGGTCACATGAACACTGAAGCTTTCTTT.

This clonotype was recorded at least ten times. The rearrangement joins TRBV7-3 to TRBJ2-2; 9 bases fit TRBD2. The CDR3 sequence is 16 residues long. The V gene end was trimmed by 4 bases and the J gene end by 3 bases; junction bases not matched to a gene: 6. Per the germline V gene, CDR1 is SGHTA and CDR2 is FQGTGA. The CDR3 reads CASSSHSSGDTGELFF. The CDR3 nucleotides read TGTGCCAGCAGCTCACACTCTAGCGGGGACACCGGGGAGCTGTTTTTT. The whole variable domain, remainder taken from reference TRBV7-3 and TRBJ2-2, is GAGVSQTPSNKVTEKGKYVELRCDPISGHTALYWYRQSLGQGPEFLIYFQGTGAADDSGLPNDRFFAVRPEGSVSTLKIQRTERGDSAVYLCASSSHSSGDTGELFFGEGSRLTVL.

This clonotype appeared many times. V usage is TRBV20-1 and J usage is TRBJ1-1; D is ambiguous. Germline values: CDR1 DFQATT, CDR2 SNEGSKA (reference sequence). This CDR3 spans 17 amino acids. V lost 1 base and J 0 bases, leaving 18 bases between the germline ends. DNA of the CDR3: TGCAGTGCTAGAGCTTCTGGCTGGGAAGGGATGAACACTGAAGCTTTCTTT. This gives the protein CSARASGWEGMNTEAFF.